This passage covers 28 T cell receptor beta chains from one sample sequenced in a study of shared clonotypes between healthy human individuals. The data were produced by immunoSEQ multiplex PCR, yet TCRdb's version contains in-frame clones alone and is incomplete. Here the sample spans some 1.5 million clones, 95% to 97% being singletons. The sequenced material came from naive CD4+ T cells sorted from blood. Subset indicated: CD45RA+ positively selected. Receptor source: a man aged 25 to 45 in good health.

V gene TRBV6-6 combines with J gene TRBJ1-2; 11 positions agree with TRBD1. The J segment lost 8 bases and the V segment lost 4 bases, leaving 9 bases of the junction unmatched. Per the germline V gene, CDR1 is MNHNY and CDR2 is SVGAGI (reference sequence). CDR3 length: 15 residues. Here the CDR3 DNA reads TGTGCCAGCAGTTCCGGGACAGGGGGGATTCTAGGCTACACCTTC. This codes for CASSSGTGGILGYTF.

The genes are TRBV6-6 and TRBJ2-7; 8 positions agree with TRBD2. This CDR3 spans 16 amino acids. With 2 bases clipped from V and 2 bases from J, the junction kept 8 bases outside the gene matches. CDR1 is MNHNY, CDR2 SVGAGI, per germline (reference sequence). The DNA of the CDR3 is TGTGCCAGCAGTTACGACGGGAGGGCCGTTACCTACGAGCAGTACTTC. This gives the protein CASSYDGRAVTYEQYF.

Note on this clone: This CDR3 is also generated by other DNA sequences in the sample. The chain combines TRBV19 with TRBJ2-2; D unresolved. This CDR3 is built from 12 residues. CDR1 is LNHDA and CDR2 is SQIVND in the germline V gene (reference sequence). V was shortened by 2 bases and J by 6 bases, with 4 bases between the two germline ends. CDR3 nucleotides: TGTGCCAGTAGTATAAGATCCGGGGAGCTGTTTTTT. Encoded protein: CASSIRSGELFF.

This sequence joins TRBV2 and TRBJ1-5, with unresolved D. The CDR3 is 15 amino acids. CDR1 SNHLY and CDR2 FYNNEI come from the germline V gene. Trimming left V 4 bases short and J 0 bases short, with 10 bases between. The CDR3 nucleotides are TGTGCCAGCAGTGGGTCAGACCGTAGCAATCAGCCCCAGCATTTT. Protein sequence: CASSGSDRSNQPQHF. The whole variable domain, remainder taken from reference TRBV2 and TRBJ1-5, is EPEVTQTPSHQVTQMGQEVILRCVPISNHLYFYWYRQILGQKVEFLVSFYNNEISEKSEIFDDQFSVERPDGSNFTLKIRSTKLEDSAMYFCASSGSDRSNQPQHFGDGTRLSIL.

This sequence joins TRBV6-5 and TRBJ2-5; D could derive from TRBD1 or TRBD2 (5 bases each). Per germline, CDR1 MNHEY and CDR2 SVGAGI. The CDR3 loop spans 13 amino acids. Deletions cut 5 bases from V and 4 bases from J, with 11 bases between. The CDR3 nucleotides are TGTGCCAGCAGTCGACCGGGACGAGAGACCCAGTACTTC. Protein product: CASSRPGRETQYF.

The chain links TRBV9 to TRBJ1-5, with D hard to call. Trimming removed 4 bases at V and 3 bases at J, with 11 bases between. This CDR3 is built from 14 residues. Germline CDR1 is SGDLS and CDR2 is YYNGEE. The CDR3 sequence is CASSPGPVNQPQHF. CDR3 bases: TGTGCCAGCAGCCCAGGTCCAGTCAATCAGCCCCAGCATTTT.

This chain joins TRBV5-4 and TRBJ2-3, with 7 bases identical to TRBD2. V was pared by 4 bases and J by 4 bases, with 9 bases of the junction left unmatched. This CDR3 contains 15 residues. The germline V gene encodes CDR1 SGHNT and CDR2 YYREEE (reference sequence). CDR3 bases: TGTGCCAGCAGCCCTTCTGGGGGGGGAGCAGATACGCAGTATTTT. As protein: CASSPSGGGADTQYF.

The genes are TRBV7-3 and TRBJ2-5; D might be TRBD2 (6 bases). V lost 0 bases and J 5 bases, leaving 13 bases between the germline ends. The CDR3 sequence is 15 residues long. CDR1 SGHTA and CDR2 FQGTGA come from the germline V gene. This CDR3 reads CASSLTWRGRETQYF. CDR3 nucleotides: TGTGCCAGCAGCTTAACGTGGAGGGGCCGGGAGACCCAGTACTTC.

The chain recombines TRBV5-1 with TRBJ2-5; D is possibly TRBD2 (6 bases). The CDR3 extends over 15 amino acids. Germline CDR1 SGHRS, CDR2 YFSETQ. Trimming removed 1 base at V and 1 base at J, with 11 bases between. The CDR3 here is CASSLFGRTQETQYF. CDR3 bases: TGCGCCAGCAGCTTGTTTGGGAGGACCCAAGAGACCCAGTACTTC.

Notes on this clone: The sample carries other DNA sequences with the same CDR3. This chain links TRBV18 with TRBJ2-7, with a possible D match to TRBD1 (5 bases). V was pared by 1 base and J by 4 bases, with 8 bases between. CDR3 length: 13 amino acids. CDR1 KGHSH and CDR2 LQKENI come from the germline V gene. The CDR3 spells CASSPQTAYEQYF. Written as DNA, the CDR3 is TGTGCCAGCTCACCACAGACAGCGTACGAGCAGTACTTC.

This chain links TRBV6-5 with TRBJ2-3, with 7 bases identical to TRBD1. Germline CDR1 is MNHEY and CDR2 is SVGAGI. This CDR3 is built from 13 residues. The V and J ends lost 9 bases and 5 bases, in that order; junction bases with no gene match: 8. This CDR3 reads CASPTGVEDTQYF. The CDR3 nucleotides are TGTGCCAGTCCTACAGGGGTTGAAGATACGCAGTATTTT.

The chain carries TRBV9 and TRBJ2-1, with 13 bases fitting TRBD2. Germline-derived CDR1 and CDR2 are SGDLS and YYNGEE. CDR3 size: 17 residues. The ends lost 4 bases at V and 5 bases at J; junction bases unmatched: 9. In nucleotides, the CDR3 is TGTGCCAGCAGCCCCATAGCGGGGACTAGCGGGGACAATGAGCAGTTCTTC. It translates to CASSPIAGTSGDNEQFF.

This clone came up once. V usage is TRBV6-1 and J usage is TRBJ1-4; 8 bases are shared with TRBD1. The CDR3 runs to 14 residues. Germline V CDR1 and CDR2: MNHNS, SASEGT. The J segment lost 0 bases and the V segment lost 6 bases, leaving 0 bases of the junction unmatched. CDR3: CASRTGATNEKLFF. CDR3 in DNA: TGTGCCAGCAGGACAGGGGCAACTAATGAAAAACTGTTTTTT.

The J gene is TRBJ2-5, the V gene TRBV13; no definite D call. V dropped 0 bases and J dropped 1 base, with 12 bases sitting between them. Germline lookup yields CDR1 PRHDT and CDR2 FYEKMQ (reference sequence). The CDR3 runs to 16 residues. The CDR3 region is CASSLGWRIAQETQYF. CDR3 DNA: TGTGCCAGCAGCTTAGGCTGGCGTATCGCCCAAGAGACCCAGTACTTC.

The chain carries TRBV1 and TRBJ2-1; whether TRBD2, the table's D call, matches the DNA was not checked. TRBV1 is deemed a pseudogene. There are 12 residues in the CDR3. The CDR3 loop reads CTSPSPPSEQFF. The CDR3, as DNA: TGCACCAGCCCTAGCCCTCCTTCAGAGCAGTTCTTC.

Of note for this clone: Different DNA sequences within this sample yield the same CDR3. V and J are TRBV20-1 and TRBJ2-5; D call uncertain. Trimming left V 0 bases short and J 4 bases short, with 3 bases between. This CDR3 has 11 residues. Germline CDR1 DFQATT, CDR2 SNEGSKA (reference sequence). The chain's CDR3 is CSARDVETQYF. Here the CDR3 DNA reads TGCAGTGCTAGAGATGTAGAGACCCAGTACTTC.

The chain carries TRBV6-1 and TRBJ1-4, with D possibly matching TRBD1 (5 bases). CDR3 size: 15 residues. V was shortened by 1 base and J by 4 bases, with 10 bases between the two germline ends. Per the germline V gene, CDR1 is MNHNS and CDR2 is SASEGT. DNA of the CDR3: TGTGCCAGCAGTGAAGTTCGGGGACTTAATGAAAAACTGTTTTTT. This translates into CASSEVRGLNEKLFF.

The J gene is TRBJ2-1, the V gene TRBV25-1, with 8 nucleotides matching TRBD2. CDR3 length: 14 amino acids. Germline values: CDR1 MGHDK, CDR2 SYGVNS. V was clipped by 8 bases and J by 1 base; unmatched bases: 4. CDR3 region: CASRGGSSYNEQFF. The DNA of the CDR3 is TGTGCCAGCCGGGGGGGGAGTTCCTACAATGAGCAGTTCTTC. Supplemented by reference TRBV25-1 and TRBJ2-1, the full variable domain reads EADIYQTPRYLVIGTGKKITLECSQTMGHDKMYWYQQDPGMELHLIHYSYGVNSTEKGDLSSESTVSRIRTEHFPLTLESARPSHTSQYLCASRGGSSYNEQFFGPGTRLTVL.

The gene calls are TRBV18 and TRBJ1-4; TRBD1 matches at 9 bases. The CDR3 loop spans 14 amino acids. Germline CDR1 KGHSH, CDR2 LQKENI. The trim removed 6 bases at V and 4 bases at J, leaving 3 bases unmatched. CDR3 amino acids: CASSHRGHNEKLFF. The CDR3 DNA sequence: TGTGCCAGCTCGCACAGGGGGCATAATGAAAAACTGTTTTTT.

This rearrangement joins TRBV27 to TRBJ1-1; D call uncertain. V lost 6 bases to trimming and J lost 0 bases, with 11 bases between them. CDR1 is MNHEY, CDR2 SMNVEV, per germline (reference sequence). The CDR3 is 14 residues long. Here the CDR3 DNA reads TGTGCCAGCAGGCCAACGAGCTTGAACACTGAAGCTTTCTTT. It codes for CASRPTSLNTEAFF.

The J gene is TRBJ1-3, the V gene TRBV7-6; possible D gene TRBD1, 5 bases. The V and J ends lost 0 bases and 4 bases respectively, with 13 bases between them. The CDR3 loop spans 16 amino acids. Per germline, CDR1 SGHVS and CDR2 FNYEAQ. Here the CDR3 DNA reads TGTGCCAGCAGCTTAGCAGGGACGCAAATCGGAAACACCATATATTTT. Residues: CASSLAGTQIGNTIYF.

This sequence joins TRBV27 and TRBJ1-1; 7 bases match TRBD1. This CDR3 comprises 15 residues. The V segment lost 4 bases and the J segment 8 bases; nucleotides outside the gene matches: 13. Germline V gene sequence: CDR1 MNHEY, CDR2 SMNVEV (reference sequence). CDR3 protein: CASSYSSGGMKEAFF. CDR3 coding DNA: TGTGCCAGCAGTTACTCGTCAGGGGGAATGAAGGAAGCTTTCTTT.

This clone was counted a single time. The CDR3 loop is CASSPRGLYTQYF. DNA for the CDR3: TGTGCCAGCAGTCCCCGGGGACTCTATACGCAGTATTTT. This sequence joins TRBV6-1 and TRBJ2-3, with TRBD2 as a possible D gene (6 bases). Germline CDR1 reads MNHNS; CDR2 reads SASEGT. The CDR3 contains 13 residues. The V and J ends lost 5 bases and 7 bases respectively, with 13 bases between them.

This clone has a single count. This sequence joins TRBV5-5 and TRBJ1-2, with 7 bases fitting TRBD1. The V and J ends lost 0 bases and 1 base, in that order; junction bases with no gene match: 6. Germline V gene sequence: CDR1 SGHKS, CDR2 YYEKEE (reference sequence). There are 16 residues in the CDR3. This CDR3 is CASSLVGRDSNYGYTF. The DNA for the CDR3 is TGTGCCAGCAGCTTGGTTGGTAGGGACAGTAACTATGGCTACACCTTC.

This chain uses TRBV6-5 with TRBJ2-7; a possible D gene is TRBD1 (6 bases). The ends were cut back, 4 bases at V and 6 bases at J, with 10 bases in the middle. CDR3 size: 12 residues. Germline values: CDR1 MNHEY, CDR2 SVGAGI. Here the CDR3 DNA reads TGTGCCAGCAGTTCCGACAGGCTCGAGCAGTACTTC. It is translated as CASSSDRLEQYF.

The CDR3 sequence is CASRSVRADTQYF. The CDR3 DNA sequence: TGTGCCAGCAGAAGCGTCCGGGCAGATACGCAGTATTTT. The chain has TRBV6-4 and TRBJ2-3; no definite D call. Trimming left V 6 bases short and J 4 bases short, with 11 bases between. This CDR3 comprises 13 residues. Germline V CDR1 and CDR2: MRHNA, SNTAGT.

The chain links TRBV30 to TRBJ2-7; D remains ambiguous. The CDR3 runs to 12 residues. Germline V gene data show CDR1 as GTSNPN and CDR2 as SVGIG (reference sequence). Trimming removed 4 bases at V and 0 bases at J, with 7 bases between. CDR3 amino acids: CAWKRSSYEQYF. In DNA form, the CDR3 reads TGTGCCTGGAAAAGGAGCTCCTACGAGCAGTACTTC.

The rearrangement joins TRBV7-8 to TRBJ1-5, with D possibly TRBD1 on 5 matching bases. Trimming cost V 5 bases and J 0 bases, with 8 bases left between them. CDR1 is SGHVS, CDR2 FQNEAQ, per germline. The CDR3 is made up of 14 amino acids. CDR3 loop: CASSRQISNQPQHF. DNA of the CDR3: TGTGCCAGCAGCCGACAGATTAGCAATCAGCCCCAGCATTTT. Full variable domain (outside the CDR3, taken from reference TRBV7-8 and TRBJ1-5): GAGVSQSPRYKVAKRGQDVALRCDPISGHVSLFWYQQALGQGPEFLTYFQNEAQLDKSGLPSDRFFAERPEGSVSTLKIQRTQQEDSAVYLCASSRQISNQPQHFGDGTRLSIL.